The next 10 T cell receptor beta chains were all read from a single sample in a study of a mutant IDH1 vaccine in newly diagnosed glioma. Noted time point: baseline, week 1 (first vaccination visit). The sample's treatment: pre-vaccination baseline after standard-of-care therapy. TCRdb's copy holds only in-frame clones and misses some; the assay was immunoSEQ multiplex PCR. The sample has 35,000 to 40,000 clones, roughly 90% seen once. Here the sequenced sample was PBMCs, taken from a glioma patient treated with radiotherapy, temozolomide or both. All receptors derive from a man younger than 35 with glioma.

The chain employs TRBV2 and TRBJ2-7, with TRBD2 identical over 9 bases. Per the germline V gene, CDR1 is SNHLY and CDR2 is FYNNEI. The V and J ends lost 5 bases and 6 bases, in that order; junction bases with no gene match: 8. This CDR3 comprises 14 residues. The CDR3 sequence is CASSRLAAQGEQYF. The CDR3 DNA sequence: TGTGCCAGCAGTCGACTAGCGGCGCAGGGCGAGCAGTACTTC.

The genes are TRBV9 and TRBJ2-3; TRBD2 matches at 10 bases. This CDR3 contains 15 residues. Germline V CDR1 and CDR2: SGDLS, YYNGEE. With 2 bases clipped from V and 0 bases from J, the junction kept 0 bases outside the gene matches. The DNA for the CDR3 is TGTGCCAGCAGCGTGACTAGCGGGAGCACAGATACGCAGTATTTT. Protein: CASSVTSGSTDTQYF. The complete variable domain, with remaining parts taken from reference TRBV9 and TRBJ2-3, reads DSGVTQTPKHLITATGQRVTLRCSPRSGDLSVYWYQQSLDQGLQFLIQYYNGEERAKGNILERFSAQQFPDLHSELNLSSLELGDSALYFCASSVTSGSTDTQYFGPGTRLTVL.

The V gene is TRBV21-1, the J gene TRBJ2-1; TRBD2, the table's D call, lacks a check against the DNA. TRBV21-1 is labeled a pseudogene. CDR3 size: 18 residues. CDR3 DNA: TGTGCCAGCAGCAAGACCGGGACTAGCGGGAGGCAGTACAATGAGCAGTTCTTC. Translated, it gives CASSKTGTSGRQYNEQFF.

This chain uses TRBV30 with TRBJ1-5; D gene unclear. The CDR3 length is 14 residues. Trimming took off 0 bases at V and 5 bases at J, with 11 bases between the two ends. Germline assignment: CDR1 GTSNPN and CDR2 SVGIG (reference sequence). The CDR3: CAWSVPGFDQPQHF. CDR3 sequence (DNA): TGTGCCTGGAGTGTACCCGGTTTCGATCAGCCCCAGCATTTT.

The V and J genes are TRBV10-1 and TRBJ2-3; no clear D gene. This CDR3 contains 14 residues. Germline V gene sequence: CDR1 WNHNN, CDR2 SYGVQD (reference sequence). Trimming pared 4 bases from V and 0 bases from J, leaving 8 bases between. CDR3 in amino acids: CASSGGASTDTQYF. The DNA for the CDR3 is TGCGCCAGCAGTGGAGGTGCTAGCACAGATACGCAGTATTTT.

In its sample, this clone was seen once. The J gene is TRBJ2-3, the V gene TRBV6-4, with D perhaps TRBD2 (5 bases). V lost 3 bases and J 4 bases, leaving 14 bases between the germline ends. CDR1 is MRHNA, CDR2 SNTAGT, per germline. The CDR3 runs to 15 residues. The CDR3 sequence: CASSEAVGAADTQYF. The CDR3 coding sequence is TGTGCCAGCAGTGAAGCCGTGGGAGCGGCAGATACGCAGTATTTT.

The chain joins TRBV5-4 to TRBJ2-3; the D gene is possibly TRBD2 (6 bases). Trimming left V 4 bases short and J 5 bases short, with 20 bases between. The CDR3 is 16 residues long. The V gene's germline CDR1 is SGHNT and CDR2 YYREEE (reference sequence). CDR3 sequence reads: CASSAGGGQLGDTQYF. The CDR3 DNA follows: TGTGCCAGCAGCGCCGGGGGAGGCCAGTTAGGAGATACGCAGTATTTT.

The chain employs TRBV29-1 and TRBJ2-3; the D call may be TRBD1 or TRBD2 (6 bases each). The germline CDR1 and CDR2 sequences are SQVTM and ANQGSEA. The CDR3 contains 14 residues. V shed 4 bases and J shed 0 bases, with 11 bases lying between them. CDR3 DNA: TGCAGCGTTGGAGGGGGGAGCAGCACAGATACGCAGTATTTT. Protein: CSVGGGSSTDTQYF.

The chain joins TRBV27 to TRBJ2-3, with a possible D match to TRBD2 (7 bases). The CDR3 loop spans 15 amino acids. Germline loops: CDR1 MNHEY, CDR2 SMNVEV (reference sequence). Trimming took off 5 bases at V and 4 bases at J, with 16 bases between the two ends. In nucleotides, the CDR3 is TGTGCCAGCAGTCCCTTGGGCGGGGGCTCAGATACGCAGTATTTT. As protein: CASSPLGGGSDTQYF.

The rearrangement joins TRBV6-6 to TRBJ1-5; 9 bases align to TRBD1. V lost 4 bases to trimming and J lost 7 bases; unmatched junction nucleotides: 8. CDR3 length equals 15 residues. Germline V gene lookup returns CDR1 MNHNY and CDR2 SVGAGI (reference sequence). The CDR3 loop reads CASSWGTGTGQPQHF. The CDR3 nucleotides read TGTGCCAGCAGTTGGGGGACAGGGACTGGACAGCCCCAGCATTTT.